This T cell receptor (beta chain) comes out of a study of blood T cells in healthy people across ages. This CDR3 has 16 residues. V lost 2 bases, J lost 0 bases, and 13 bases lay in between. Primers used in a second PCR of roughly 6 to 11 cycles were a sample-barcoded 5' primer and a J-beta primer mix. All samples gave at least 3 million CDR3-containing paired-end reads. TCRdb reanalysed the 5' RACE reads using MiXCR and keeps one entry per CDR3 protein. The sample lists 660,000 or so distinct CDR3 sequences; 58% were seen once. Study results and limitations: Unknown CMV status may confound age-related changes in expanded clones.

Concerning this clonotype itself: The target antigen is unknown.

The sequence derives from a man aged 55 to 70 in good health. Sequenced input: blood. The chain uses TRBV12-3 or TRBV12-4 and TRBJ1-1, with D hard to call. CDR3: CASSLTGASMNTEAFF. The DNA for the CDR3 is TGTGCCAGCAGTTTAACGGGAGCTTCCATGAACACTGAAGCTTTCTTT.